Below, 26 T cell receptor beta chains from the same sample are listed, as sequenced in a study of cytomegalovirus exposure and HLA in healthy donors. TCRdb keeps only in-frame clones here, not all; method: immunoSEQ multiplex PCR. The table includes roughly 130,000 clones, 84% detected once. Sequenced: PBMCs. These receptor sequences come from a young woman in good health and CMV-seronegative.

CDR3 protein: CATSRGGNSGELFF. CDR3 nucleotide sequence: TGTGCCACCAGCAGAGGGGGCAATTCCGGGGAGCTGTTTTTT. The chain recombines TRBV15 with TRBJ2-2; perhaps TRBD1 as D (5 bases). This CDR3 contains 14 residues. The V end was cut by 1 base, the J end by 6 bases, with 9 bases between. CDR1 is LNHNV and CDR2 is YYDKDF in the germline V gene (reference sequence).

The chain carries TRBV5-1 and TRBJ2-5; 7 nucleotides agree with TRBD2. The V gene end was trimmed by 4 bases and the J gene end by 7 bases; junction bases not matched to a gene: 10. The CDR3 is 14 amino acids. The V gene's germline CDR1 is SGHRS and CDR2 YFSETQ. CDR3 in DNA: TGCGCCAGCAGCATTGGGGGGGACCTCGGGACCCAGTACTTC. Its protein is CASSIGGDLGTQYF.

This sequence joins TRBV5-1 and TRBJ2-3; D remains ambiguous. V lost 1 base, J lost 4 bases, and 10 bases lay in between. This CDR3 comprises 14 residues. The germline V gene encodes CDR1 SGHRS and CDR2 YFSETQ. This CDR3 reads CASSLRLDPDTQYF. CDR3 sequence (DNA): TGCGCCAGCAGCTTGCGTTTAGATCCAGATACGCAGTATTTT.

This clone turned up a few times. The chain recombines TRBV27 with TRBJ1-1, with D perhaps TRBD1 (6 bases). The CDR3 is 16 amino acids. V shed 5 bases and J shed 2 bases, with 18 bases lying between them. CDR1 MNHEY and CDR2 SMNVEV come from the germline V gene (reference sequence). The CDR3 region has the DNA TGTGCCAGCAGTCTACTTTACAGGGCCCTAAACACTGAAGCTTTCTTT. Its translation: CASSLLYRALNTEAFF.

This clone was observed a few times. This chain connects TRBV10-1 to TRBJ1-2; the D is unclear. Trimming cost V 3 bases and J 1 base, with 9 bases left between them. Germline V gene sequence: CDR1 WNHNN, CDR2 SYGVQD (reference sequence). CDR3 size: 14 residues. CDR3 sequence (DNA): TGCGCCAGCAGTGACGAGGACTTTAACTATGGCTACACCTTC. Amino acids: CASSDEDFNYGYTF.

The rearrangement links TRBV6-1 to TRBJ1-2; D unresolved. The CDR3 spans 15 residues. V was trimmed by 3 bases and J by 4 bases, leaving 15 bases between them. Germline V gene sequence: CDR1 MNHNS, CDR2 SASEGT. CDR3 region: CASSDVYLRPYGYTF. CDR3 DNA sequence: TGTGCCAGCAGTGATGTATATCTACGTCCCTATGGCTACACCTTC.

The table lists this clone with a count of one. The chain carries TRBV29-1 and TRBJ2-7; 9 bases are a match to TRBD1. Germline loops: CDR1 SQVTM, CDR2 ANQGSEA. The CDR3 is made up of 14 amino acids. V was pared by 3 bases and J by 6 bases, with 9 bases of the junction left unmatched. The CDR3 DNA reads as TGCAGCGTTGATTCATGGGGACAGGGAGGCGAGCAGTACTTC. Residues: CSVDSWGQGGEQYF.

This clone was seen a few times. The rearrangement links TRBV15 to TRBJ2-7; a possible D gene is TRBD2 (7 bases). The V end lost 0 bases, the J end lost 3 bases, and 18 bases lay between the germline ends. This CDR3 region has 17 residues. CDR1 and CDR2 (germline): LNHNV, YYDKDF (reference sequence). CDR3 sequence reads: CATSRDRGRGQRYEQYF. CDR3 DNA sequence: TGTGCCACCAGCAGAGATAGGGGGAGGGGACAACGCTACGAGCAGTACTTC.

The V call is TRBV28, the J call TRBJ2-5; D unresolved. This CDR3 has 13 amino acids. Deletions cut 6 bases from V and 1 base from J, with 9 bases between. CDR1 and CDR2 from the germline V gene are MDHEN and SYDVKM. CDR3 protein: CASRPTFQETQYF. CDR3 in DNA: TGTGCCAGCAGGCCGACATTCCAAGAGACCCAGTACTTC.

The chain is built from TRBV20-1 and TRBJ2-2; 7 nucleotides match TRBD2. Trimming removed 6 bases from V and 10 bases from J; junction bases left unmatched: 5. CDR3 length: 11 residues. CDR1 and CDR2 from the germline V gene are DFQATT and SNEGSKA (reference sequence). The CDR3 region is CSATGREELFF. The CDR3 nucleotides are TGCAGTGCCACGGGGAGGGAGGAGCTGTTTTTT.

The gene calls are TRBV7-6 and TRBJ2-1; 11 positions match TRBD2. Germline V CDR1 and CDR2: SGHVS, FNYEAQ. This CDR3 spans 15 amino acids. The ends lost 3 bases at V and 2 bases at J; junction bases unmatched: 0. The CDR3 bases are TGTGCCAGCAGCTTGACTAGCGGGGCCTACAATGAGCAGTTCTTC. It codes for CASSLTSGAYNEQFF.

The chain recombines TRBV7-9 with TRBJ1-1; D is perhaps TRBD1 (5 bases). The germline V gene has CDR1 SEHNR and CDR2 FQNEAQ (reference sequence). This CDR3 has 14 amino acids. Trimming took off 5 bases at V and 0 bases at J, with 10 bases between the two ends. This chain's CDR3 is CASSLEGMNTEAFF. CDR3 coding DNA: TGTGCCAGCAGCCTGGAGGGGATGAACACTGAAGCTTTCTTT.

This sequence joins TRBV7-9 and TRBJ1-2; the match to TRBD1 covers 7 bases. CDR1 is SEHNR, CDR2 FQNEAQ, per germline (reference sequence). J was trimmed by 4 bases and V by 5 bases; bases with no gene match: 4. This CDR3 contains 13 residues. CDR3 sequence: CASSPGQIYGYTF. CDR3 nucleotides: TGTGCCAGCAGCCCGGGACAGATCTATGGCTACACCTTC.

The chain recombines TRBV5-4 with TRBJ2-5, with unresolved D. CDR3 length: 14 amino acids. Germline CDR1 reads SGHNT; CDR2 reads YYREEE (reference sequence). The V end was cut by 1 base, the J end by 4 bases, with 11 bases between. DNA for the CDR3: TGTGCCAGCAGCTTGTTGTACGCCGGAGAGACCCAGTACTTC. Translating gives CASSLLYAGETQYF. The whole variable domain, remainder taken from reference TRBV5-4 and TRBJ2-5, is ETGVTQSPTHLIKTRGQQVTLRCSSQSGHNTVSWYQQALGQGPQFIFQYYREEENGRGNFPPRFSGLQFPNYSSELNVNALELDDSALYLCASSLLYAGETQYFGPGTRLLVL.

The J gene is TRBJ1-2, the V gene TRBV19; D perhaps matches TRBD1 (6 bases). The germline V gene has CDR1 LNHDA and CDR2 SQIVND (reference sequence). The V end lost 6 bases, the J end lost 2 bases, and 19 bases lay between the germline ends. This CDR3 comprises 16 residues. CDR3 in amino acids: CASSRSSDRKNYGYTF. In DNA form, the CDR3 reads TGTGCCAGTAGCCGATCCTCTGACAGGAAAAACTATGGCTACACCTTC.

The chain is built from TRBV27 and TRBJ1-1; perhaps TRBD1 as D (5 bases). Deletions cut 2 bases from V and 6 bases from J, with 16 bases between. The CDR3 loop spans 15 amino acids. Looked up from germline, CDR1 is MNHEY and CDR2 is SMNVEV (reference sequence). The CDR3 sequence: CASSLNGAGKAEAFF. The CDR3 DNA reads TGTGCCAGCAGTTTAAATGGGGCAGGGAAGGCTGAAGCTTTCTTT.

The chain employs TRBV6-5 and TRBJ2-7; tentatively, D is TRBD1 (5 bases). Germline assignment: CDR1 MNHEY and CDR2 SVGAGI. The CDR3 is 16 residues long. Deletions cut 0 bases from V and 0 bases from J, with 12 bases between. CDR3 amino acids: CASSYSSDRASYEQYF. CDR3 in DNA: TGTGCCAGCAGTTACTCGTCTGACAGAGCCTCCTACGAGCAGTACTTC.

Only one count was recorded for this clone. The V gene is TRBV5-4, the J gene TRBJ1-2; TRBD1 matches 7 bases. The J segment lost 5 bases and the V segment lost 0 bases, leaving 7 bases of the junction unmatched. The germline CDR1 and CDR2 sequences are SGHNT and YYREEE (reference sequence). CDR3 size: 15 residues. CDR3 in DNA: TGTGCCAGCAGCTTGGGACAGGGACTCGGGTATGGCTACACCTTC. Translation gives CASSLGQGLGYGYTF.

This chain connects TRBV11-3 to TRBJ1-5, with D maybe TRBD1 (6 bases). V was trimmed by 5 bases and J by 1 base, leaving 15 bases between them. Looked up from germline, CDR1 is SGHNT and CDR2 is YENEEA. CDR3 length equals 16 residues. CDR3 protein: CASSPGQSKSNQPQHF. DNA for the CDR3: TGTGCCAGCAGCCCTGGACAGTCCAAGAGCAATCAGCCCCAGCATTTT. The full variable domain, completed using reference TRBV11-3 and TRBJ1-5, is EAGVVQSPRYKIIEKKQPVAFWCNPISGHNTLYWYLQNLGQGPELLIRYENEEAVDDSQLPKDRFSAERLKGVDSTLKIQPAELGDSAVYLCASSPGQSKSNQPQHFGDGTRLSIL.

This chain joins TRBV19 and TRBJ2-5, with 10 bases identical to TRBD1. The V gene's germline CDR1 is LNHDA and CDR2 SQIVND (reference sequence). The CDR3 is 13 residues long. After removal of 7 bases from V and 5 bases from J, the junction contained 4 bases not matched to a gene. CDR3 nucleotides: TGTGCCAGTACCCCGGACAGGGGGGAGACCCAGTACTTC. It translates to CASTPDRGETQYF.

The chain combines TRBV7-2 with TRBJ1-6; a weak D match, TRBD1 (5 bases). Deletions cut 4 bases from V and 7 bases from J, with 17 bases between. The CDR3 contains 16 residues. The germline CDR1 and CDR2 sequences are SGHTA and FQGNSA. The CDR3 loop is CASSSRGVAENSPLHF. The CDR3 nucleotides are TGTGCCAGCAGCTCCCGGGGGGTGGCAGAGAATTCACCCCTCCACTTT. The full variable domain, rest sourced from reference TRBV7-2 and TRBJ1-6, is GAGVSQSPSNKVTEKGKDVELRCDPISGHTALYWYRQSLGQGLEFLIYFQGNSAPDKSGLPSDRFSAERTGGSVSTLTIQRTQQEDSAVYLCASSSRGVAENSPLHFGNGTRLTVT.

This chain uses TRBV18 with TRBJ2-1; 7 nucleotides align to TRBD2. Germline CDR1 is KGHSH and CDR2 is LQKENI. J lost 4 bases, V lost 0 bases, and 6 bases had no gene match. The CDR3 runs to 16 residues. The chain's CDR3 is CASSPPGGGTYNEQFF. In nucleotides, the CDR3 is TGTGCCAGCTCACCACCGGGCGGGGGAACTTACAATGAGCAGTTCTTC.

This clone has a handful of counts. The CDR3 DNA reads TGTGCCAGCAGTAACATGAACTACGAGCAGTACTTC. Translated: CASSNMNYEQYF. The chain employs TRBV6-5 and TRBJ2-7; no reliable D call. V was pared by 5 bases and J by 3 bases, with 8 bases between. This CDR3 contains 12 residues. Per the germline V gene, CDR1 is MNHEY and CDR2 is SVGAGI.

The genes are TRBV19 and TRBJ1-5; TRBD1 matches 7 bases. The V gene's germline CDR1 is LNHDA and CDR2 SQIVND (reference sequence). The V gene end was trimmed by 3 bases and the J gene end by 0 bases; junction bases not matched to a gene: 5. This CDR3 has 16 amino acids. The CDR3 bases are TGTGCCAGTAGTATCCCGGGACAGACTAGCAATCAGCCCCAGCATTTT. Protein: CASSIPGQTSNQPQHF.

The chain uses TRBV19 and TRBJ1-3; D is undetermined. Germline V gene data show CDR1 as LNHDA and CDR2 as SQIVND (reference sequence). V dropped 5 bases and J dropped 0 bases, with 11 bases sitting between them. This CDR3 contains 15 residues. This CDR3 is CASSPPGGSGNTIYF. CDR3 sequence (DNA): TGTGCCAGTAGTCCTCCGGGAGGCTCTGGAAACACCATATATTTT. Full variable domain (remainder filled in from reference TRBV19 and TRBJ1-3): DGGITQSPKYLFRKEGQNVTLSCEQNLNHDAMYWYRQDPGQGLRLIYYSQIVNDFQKGDIAEGYSVSREKKESFPLTVTSAQKNPTAFYLCASSPPGGSGNTIYFGEGSWLTVV.

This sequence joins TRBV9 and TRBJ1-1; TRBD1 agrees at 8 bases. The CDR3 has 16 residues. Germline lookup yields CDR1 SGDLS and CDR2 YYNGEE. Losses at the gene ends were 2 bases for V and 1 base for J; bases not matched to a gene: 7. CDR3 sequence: CASSVDTGTGNTEAFF. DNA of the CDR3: TGTGCCAGCAGCGTTGATACCGGGACAGGGAACACTGAAGCTTTCTTT.